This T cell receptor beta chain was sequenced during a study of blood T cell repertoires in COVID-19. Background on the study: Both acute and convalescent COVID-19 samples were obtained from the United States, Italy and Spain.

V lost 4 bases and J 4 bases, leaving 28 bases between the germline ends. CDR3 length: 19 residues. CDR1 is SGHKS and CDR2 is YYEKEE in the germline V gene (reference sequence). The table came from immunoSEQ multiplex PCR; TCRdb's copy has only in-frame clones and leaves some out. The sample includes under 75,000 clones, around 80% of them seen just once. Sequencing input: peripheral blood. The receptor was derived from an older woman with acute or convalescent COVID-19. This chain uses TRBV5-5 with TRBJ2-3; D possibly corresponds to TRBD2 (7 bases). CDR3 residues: CASSQIGQKGTMGSDTQYF. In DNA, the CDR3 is TGTGCCAGCAGCCAAATTGGACAGAAGGGGACTATGGGATCAGATACGCAGTATTTT.